Reported below is one TCR beta chain. Random hexamers served to reverse transcribe about 0.5 to 1 ug RNA. TCRdb used MiXCR to reprocess the immunoSEQ multiplex PCR reads, holding one entry per CDR3 protein. The table shows 65,000 to 80,000 distinct CDR3 sequences, with 75% to 95% occurring only once. CDR3 length: 13 amino acids. The sample belongs to a study of CD8 T cells in Susac syndrome. Negative isolation was used for CD8+ and CD4+ T cells, and FACS enrichment was applied to TEMRA cells. The sequenced sample was CD8+ T cells from PBMCs. The chain joins TRBV12-3 or TRBV12-4 to TRBJ1-2; D unresolved. This sequence originates from a human donor with multiple sclerosis. This CDR3 reads CAAARGFVSGYTF. CDR3 in DNA: TGTGCAGCCGCCCGGGGTTTCGTAAGTGGCTACACCTTC.